This T cell receptor (beta chain) was identified in a study of blood T cell repertoires in COVID-19. Overall study: The samples span acute and convalescent COVID-19 from the United States, Italy and Spain. PBMCs, B-cell-depleted T cells, or T cells provided the cDNA or gDNA that made up the material.

Original processing notes: Quantification of nucleated cells was approximated via reference gene primer amplification. TCRdb's table, derived via immunoSEQ multiplex PCR, lists solely in-frame clones and lacks some. The D gene and trimming were derived from the DNA, and the V and J assignments and clone size from that table. Of about 160,000 clones in the sample, approximately 91% were seen once. The CDR3 spans 14 residues. V dropped 0 bases and J dropped 7; count of bases not matched to a gene: 6. Germline V gene sequence: CDR1 SGHDT, CDR2 YYEEEE. Sequenced material: peripheral blood. The TCR sequence derives from a man between 18 and 29 years old with acute or convalescent COVID-19. V is TRBV5-6 and J is TRBJ2-5, with TRBD2 matching 7 bases. The CDR3 DNA reads as TGTGCCAGCAGCTTGGTATCGGGGAGGGGGACCCAGTACTTC. It specifies CASSLVSGRGTQYF.